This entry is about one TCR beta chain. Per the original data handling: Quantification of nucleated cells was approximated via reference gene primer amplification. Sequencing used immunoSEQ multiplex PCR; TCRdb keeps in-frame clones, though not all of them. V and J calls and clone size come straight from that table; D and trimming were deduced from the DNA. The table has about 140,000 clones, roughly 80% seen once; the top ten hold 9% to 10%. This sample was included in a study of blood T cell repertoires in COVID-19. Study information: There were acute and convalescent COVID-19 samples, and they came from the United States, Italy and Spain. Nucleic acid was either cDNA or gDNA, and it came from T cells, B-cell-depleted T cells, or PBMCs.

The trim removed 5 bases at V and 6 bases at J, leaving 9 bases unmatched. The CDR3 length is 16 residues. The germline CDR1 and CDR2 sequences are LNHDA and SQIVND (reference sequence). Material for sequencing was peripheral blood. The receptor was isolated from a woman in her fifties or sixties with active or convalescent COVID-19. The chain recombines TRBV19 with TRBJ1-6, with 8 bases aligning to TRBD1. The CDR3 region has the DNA TGTGCCAGTAGTGCCACAGGGGGGGATCTTAATTCACCCCTCCACTTT. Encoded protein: CASSATGGDLNSPLHF.